This TCR beta chain was captured by sequencing in a study of regulatory T cells in long-lasting Graves disease. Study-wide points: Rather than thyroid tissue, only peripheral blood underwent study.

This clonotype was observed a few times. Its target is not known. The CDR3 covers 16 residues. Trimming cost V 0 bases and J 5 bases, with 15 bases left between them. Germline loops: CDR1 LNHNV, CDR2 YYDKDF (reference sequence). Assembly of TCR beta libraries relied on iRepertoire HTBI primers together with Arm-PCR of CDR3 regions. TCRdb redid the calling of the multiplex PCR reads with MiXCR, one entry per CDR3 protein. The sample records approximately 360,000 distinct CDR3 sequences, approximately 10% being singletons. This sample's time point: newly diagnosed GD, antithyroid drugs for less than 3 months. Generation of the TCR library employed RNA extracted from PBMCs. This sample was also put to use in a study of T cells in Graves' hyperthyroidism and ophthalmopathy. As that study records: Ophthalmopathy, as predicted by the model, came a median around 7 months after the prediction.

The source was peripheral blood mononuclear cells (PBMCs), collected at new diagnosis, from a patient treated with antithyroid drugs. The sequence was collected from a woman aged 18-29 years with Graves disease. V usage is TRBV15 and J usage is TRBJ2-3; D possibly corresponds to TRBD1 (6 bases). CDR3 nucleotides: TGTGCCACCAGCAGAGATCTTAGGGGGTCGGGAGATACGCAGTATTTT. It is translated as CATSRDLRGSGDTQYF. Together with reference TRBV15 and TRBJ2-3, the CDR3 gives the full variable domain: DAMVIQNPRYQVTQFGKPVTLSCSQTLNHNVMYWYQQKSSQAPKLLFHYYDKDFNNEADTPDNFQSRRPNTSFCFLDIRSPGLGDTAMYLCATSRDLRGSGDTQYFGPGTRLTVL.